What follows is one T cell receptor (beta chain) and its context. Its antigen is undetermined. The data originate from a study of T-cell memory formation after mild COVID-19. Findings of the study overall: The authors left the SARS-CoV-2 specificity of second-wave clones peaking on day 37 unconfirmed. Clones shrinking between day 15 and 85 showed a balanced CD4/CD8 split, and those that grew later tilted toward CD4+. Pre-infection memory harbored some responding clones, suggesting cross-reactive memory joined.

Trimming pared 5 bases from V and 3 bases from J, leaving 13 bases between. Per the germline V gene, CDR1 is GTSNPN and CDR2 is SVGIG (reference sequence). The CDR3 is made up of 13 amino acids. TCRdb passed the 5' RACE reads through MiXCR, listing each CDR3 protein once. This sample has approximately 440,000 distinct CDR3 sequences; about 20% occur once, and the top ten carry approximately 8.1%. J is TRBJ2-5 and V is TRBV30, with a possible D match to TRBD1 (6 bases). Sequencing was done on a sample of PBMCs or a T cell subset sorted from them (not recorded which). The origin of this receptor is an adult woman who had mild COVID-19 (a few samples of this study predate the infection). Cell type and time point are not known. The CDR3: CAWQQGWKETQYF. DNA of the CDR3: TGTGCCTGGCAACAGGGATGGAAAGAGACCCAGTACTTC.